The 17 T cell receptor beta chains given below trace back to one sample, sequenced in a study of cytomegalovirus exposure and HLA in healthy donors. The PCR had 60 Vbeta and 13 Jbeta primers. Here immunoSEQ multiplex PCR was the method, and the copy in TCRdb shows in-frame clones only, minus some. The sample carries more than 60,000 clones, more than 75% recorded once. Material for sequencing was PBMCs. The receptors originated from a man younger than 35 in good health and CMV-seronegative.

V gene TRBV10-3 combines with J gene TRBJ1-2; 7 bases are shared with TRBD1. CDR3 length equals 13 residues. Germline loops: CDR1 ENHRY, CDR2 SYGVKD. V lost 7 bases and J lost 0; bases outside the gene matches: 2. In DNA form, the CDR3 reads TGTGCCATCAAGGGACAGCCTAACTATGGCTACACCTTC. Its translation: CAIKGQPNYGYTF.

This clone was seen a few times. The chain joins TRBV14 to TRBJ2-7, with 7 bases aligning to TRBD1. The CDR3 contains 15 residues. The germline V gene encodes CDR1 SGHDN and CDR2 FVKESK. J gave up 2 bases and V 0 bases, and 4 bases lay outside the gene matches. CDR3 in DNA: TGTGCCAGCAGCCAAGACCACAGGGGTCCCTACGAGCAGTACTTC. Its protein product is CASSQDHRGPYEQYF.

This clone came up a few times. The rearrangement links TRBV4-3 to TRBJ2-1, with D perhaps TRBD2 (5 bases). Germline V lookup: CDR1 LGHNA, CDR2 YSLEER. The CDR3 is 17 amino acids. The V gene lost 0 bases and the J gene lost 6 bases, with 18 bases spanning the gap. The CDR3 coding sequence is TGCGCCAGCAGCCAAGATCTTGGGAATAGAGCGGCCAATGAGCAGTTCTTC. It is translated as CASSQDLGNRAANEQFF.

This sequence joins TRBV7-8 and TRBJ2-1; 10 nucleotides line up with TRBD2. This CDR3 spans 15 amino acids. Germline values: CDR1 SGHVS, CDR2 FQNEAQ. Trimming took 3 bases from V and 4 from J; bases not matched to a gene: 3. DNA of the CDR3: TGTGCCAGCAGCTTGACTAGCGGGTGGTACAATGAGCAGTTCTTC. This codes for CASSLTSGWYNEQFF.

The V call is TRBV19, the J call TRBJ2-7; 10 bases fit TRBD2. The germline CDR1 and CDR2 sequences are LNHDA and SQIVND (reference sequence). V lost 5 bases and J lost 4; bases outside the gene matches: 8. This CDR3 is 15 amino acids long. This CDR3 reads CASSPSSGGSYEQYF. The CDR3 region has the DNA TGTGCCAGTAGTCCCTCTAGCGGGGGTTCGTACGAGCAGTACTTC.

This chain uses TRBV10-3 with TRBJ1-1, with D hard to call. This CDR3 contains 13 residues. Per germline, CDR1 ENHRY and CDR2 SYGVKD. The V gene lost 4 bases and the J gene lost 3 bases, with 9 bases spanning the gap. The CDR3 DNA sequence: TGTGCCATCAGTGCTGAGGAATACACTGAAGCTTTCTTT. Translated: CAISAEEYTEAFF.

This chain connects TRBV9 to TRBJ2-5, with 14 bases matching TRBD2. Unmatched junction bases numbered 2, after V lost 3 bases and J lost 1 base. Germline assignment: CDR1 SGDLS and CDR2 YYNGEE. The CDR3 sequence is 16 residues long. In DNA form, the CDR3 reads TGTGCCAGCAGCGCAGGACTAGCGGGGGGCCAAGAGACCCAGTACTTC. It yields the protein CASSAGLAGGQETQYF.

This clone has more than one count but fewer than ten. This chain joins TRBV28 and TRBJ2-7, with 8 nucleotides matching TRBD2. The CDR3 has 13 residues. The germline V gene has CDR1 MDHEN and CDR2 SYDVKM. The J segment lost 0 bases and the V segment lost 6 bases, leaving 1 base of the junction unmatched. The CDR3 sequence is CASRAGGSYEQYV. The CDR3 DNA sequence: TGTGCCAGCAGGGCGGGGGGCTCCTACGAGCAGTACGTC.

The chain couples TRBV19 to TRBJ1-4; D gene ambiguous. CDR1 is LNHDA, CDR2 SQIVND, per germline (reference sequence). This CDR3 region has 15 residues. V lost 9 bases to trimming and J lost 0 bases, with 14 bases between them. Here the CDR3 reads CASFQPGTTNEKLFF. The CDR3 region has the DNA TGTGCCAGCTTTCAACCCGGGACAACTAATGAAAAACTGTTTTTT.

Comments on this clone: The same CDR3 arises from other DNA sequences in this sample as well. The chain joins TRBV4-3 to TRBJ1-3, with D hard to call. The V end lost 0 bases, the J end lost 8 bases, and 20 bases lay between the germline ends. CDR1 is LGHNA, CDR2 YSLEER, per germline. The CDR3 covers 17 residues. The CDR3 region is CASSQEGGHPGIDTIYF. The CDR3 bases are TGCGCCAGCAGCCAAGAGGGAGGCCACCCCGGGATAGACACCATATATTTT.

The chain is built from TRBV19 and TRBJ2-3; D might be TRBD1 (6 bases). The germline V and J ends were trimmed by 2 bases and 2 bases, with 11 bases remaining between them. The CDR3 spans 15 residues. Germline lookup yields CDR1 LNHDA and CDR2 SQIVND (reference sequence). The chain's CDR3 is CASSITGSTTDTQYF. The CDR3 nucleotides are TGTGCCAGTAGTATAACAGGGAGTACCACAGATACGCAGTATTTT.

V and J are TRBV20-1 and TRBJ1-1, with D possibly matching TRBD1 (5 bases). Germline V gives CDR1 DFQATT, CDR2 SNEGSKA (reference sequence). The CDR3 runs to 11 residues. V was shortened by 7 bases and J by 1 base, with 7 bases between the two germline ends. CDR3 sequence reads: CSVGQNTEAFF. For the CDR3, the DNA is TGCAGTGTTGGACAGAACACTGAAGCTTTCTTT.

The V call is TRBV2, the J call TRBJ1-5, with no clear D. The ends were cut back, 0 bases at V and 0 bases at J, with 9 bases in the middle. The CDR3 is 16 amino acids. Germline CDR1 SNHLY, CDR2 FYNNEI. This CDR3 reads CASSEALLASNQPQHF. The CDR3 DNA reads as TGTGCCAGCAGTGAAGCGCTTCTGGCTAGCAATCAGCCCCAGCATTTT.

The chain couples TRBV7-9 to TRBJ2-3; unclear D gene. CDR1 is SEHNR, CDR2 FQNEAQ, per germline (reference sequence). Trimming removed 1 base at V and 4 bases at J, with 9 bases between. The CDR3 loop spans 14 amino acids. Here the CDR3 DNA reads TGTGCCAGCAGCTTAGGAGCGACGGCAGATACGCAGTATTTT. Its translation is CASSLGATADTQYF.

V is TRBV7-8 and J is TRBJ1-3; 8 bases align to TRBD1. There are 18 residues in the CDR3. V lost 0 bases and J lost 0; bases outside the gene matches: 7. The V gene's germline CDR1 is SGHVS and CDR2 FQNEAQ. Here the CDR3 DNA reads TGTGCCAGCAGCTTAGCGCCACCGGGACAGGTCTCTGGAAACACCATATATTTT. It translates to CASSLAPPGQVSGNTIYF.

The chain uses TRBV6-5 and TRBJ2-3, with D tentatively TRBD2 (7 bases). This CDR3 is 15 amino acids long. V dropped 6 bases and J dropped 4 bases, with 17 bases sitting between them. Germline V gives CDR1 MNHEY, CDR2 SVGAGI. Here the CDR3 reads CASSLSGGGPDTQYF. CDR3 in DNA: TGTGCCAGCAGCCTGAGTGGGGGGGGCCCAGATACGCAGTATTTT.

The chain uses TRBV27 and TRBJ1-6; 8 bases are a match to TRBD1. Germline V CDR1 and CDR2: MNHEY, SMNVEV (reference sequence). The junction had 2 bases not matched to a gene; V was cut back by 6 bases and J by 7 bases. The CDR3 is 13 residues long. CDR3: CASRWTGNSPLHF. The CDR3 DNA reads TGTGCCAGCAGGTGGACAGGGAATTCACCCCTCCACTTT.